These 4 T cell receptor beta chains originate from one sample sequenced in a study of beta chain features in type 1 diabetes. The study's findings and limits: In all four CD4+ subsets, TCRB CDR3 length was significantly, moderately reduced in type 1 diabetes.

Their antigen targets remain unknown. Expressed TCRB transcripts were sequenced, since all the RNA that had been isolated was reverse transcribed. The assay was immunoSEQ multiplex PCR, and TCRdb's table has in-frame clones only and misses some. The sample holds around 130,000 clones, about 10% seen once. Specimen: central memory CD4+ T cells from blood. The receptors originated from a man aged 30 to 39 with type 1 diabetes.

The chain couples TRBV27 to TRBJ2-1; 7 positions match TRBD1. The V and J ends lost 6 bases and 15 bases, in that order; junction bases with no gene match: 11. This CDR3 region has 12 residues. Germline V lookup: CDR1 MNHEY, CDR2 SMNVEV (reference sequence). In DNA form, the CDR3 reads TGTGCCAGCAGATCACGACAGGGACATCTGTTCTTC. Residues: CASRSRQGHLFF.

J is TRBJ2-3 and V is TRBV5-1, with a possible D match to TRBD2 (7 bases). CDR1 SGHRS and CDR2 YFSETQ come from the germline V gene. V shed 5 bases and J shed 2 bases, with 24 bases lying between them. The length of the CDR3 is 18 residues. The CDR3 DNA follows: TGCGCCAGCAGGGAAAGATTTGCGGGGGCACTTTTCACAGATACGCAGTATTTT. It yields the protein CASRERFAGALFTDTQYF.

This clone showed up just a few times. This chain joins TRBV30 and TRBJ1-6; weak D call: TRBD1 (5 bases). Deletions cut 5 bases from V and 6 bases from J, with 17 bases between. This CDR3 region has 15 residues. Germline CDR1 reads GTSNPN; CDR2 reads SVGIG (reference sequence). The CDR3 region has the DNA TGTGCCTGGGGGGCGACAGCGGGCCTTAATTCACCCCTCCACTTT. This gives the protein CAWGATAGLNSPLHF.

The V and J genes are TRBV20-1 and TRBJ1-2, with D unresolved. The V end was cut by 6 bases, the J end by 7 bases, with 12 bases between. Germline V gene lookup returns CDR1 DFQATT and CDR2 SNEGSKA (reference sequence). This CDR3 has 11 residues. CDR3 DNA sequence: TGCAGTGCCTCAGAGCGGGGTGGCTACACCTTC. Protein product: CSASERGGYTF.